This T cell receptor (beta chain) was documented in a study of PD-L1 blockade in urothelial cancer. Study summary: Blood was evaluated 3 weeks (second dose) and 6 weeks after therapy began. Blood yielded a median of approximately 140,000 T cells per sample.

PCRs each included synthetic TCR analog templates spiked in. The repertoire was sequenced with immunoSEQ multiplex PCR; TCRdb's copy has only in-frame clones and lacks some. Of 53,000 or so clones in the sample, 88% were seen once. The time point was: peripheral blood 6 weeks after treatment start. Patients' cancers were locally advanced or metastatic urothelial carcinomas. CDR3 size: 16 residues. Per germline, CDR1 SGHRS and CDR2 YFSETQ. Trimming cost V 4 bases and J 6 bases; bases outside gene matches: 12. The sequence was obtained from a man between 60 and 75 years old with urothelial cancer. The starting material was PBMCs, obtained around atezolizumab (anti-PD-L1) treatment. V is TRBV5-1 and J is TRBJ2-1; 8 positions match TRBD2. The CDR3 loop reads CASSAISGLDLNEQFF. As DNA, the CDR3 is TGCGCCAGCAGCGCGATTTCGGGACTAGATCTCAATGAGCAGTTCTTC.